This section outlines one T cell receptor (beta chain) sequence together with its context. Here immunoSEQ multiplex PCR was the method, and the copy in TCRdb shows in-frame clones only, minus some. The sample consists of 100,000 to 150,000 clones, just under 95% of them appearing once. The data originate from a study of control samples from healthy donors and cancer patients. The V gene's germline CDR1 is MNHNY and CDR2 SVGAGI (reference sequence). This CDR3 is built from 12 residues. With 6 bases removed from V and 6 bases from J, the gap between germline ends came to 9 bases. This clonotype originated in a man aged 25-45 years in good health. Sequencing was performed on blood. The chain has TRBV6-6 and TRBJ2-1; unclear D gene. CDR3 residues: CASRPPGNEQFF. The DNA of the CDR3 is TGTGCCAGCAGACCCCCGGGCAATGAGCAGTTCTTC.